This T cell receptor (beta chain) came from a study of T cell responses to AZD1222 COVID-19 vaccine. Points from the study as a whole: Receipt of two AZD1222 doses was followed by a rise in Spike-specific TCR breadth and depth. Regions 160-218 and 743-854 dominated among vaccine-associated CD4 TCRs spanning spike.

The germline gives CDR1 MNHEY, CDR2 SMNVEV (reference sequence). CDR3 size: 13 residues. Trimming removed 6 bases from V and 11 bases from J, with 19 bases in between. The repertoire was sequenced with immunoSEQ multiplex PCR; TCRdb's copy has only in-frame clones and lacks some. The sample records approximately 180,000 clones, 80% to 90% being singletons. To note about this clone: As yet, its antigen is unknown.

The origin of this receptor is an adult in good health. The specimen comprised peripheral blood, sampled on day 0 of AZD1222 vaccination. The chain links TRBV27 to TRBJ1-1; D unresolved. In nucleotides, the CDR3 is TGTGCCAGCAGCTCTACCGGGCCCTCGCGGGCTTTCTTT. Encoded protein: CASSSTGPSRAFF.